One and the same sample provided the 22 T cell receptor beta chains below, sequenced in a study of sequential checkpoint blockade in melanoma. TCRdb's copy holds only in-frame clones and misses some; the assay was immunoSEQ multiplex PCR. The data hold roughly 9,100 clones, with about nine tenths observed a single time. Treatment denoted: randomized to nivolumab then ipilimumab (arm A) or the reverse (arm B). Sequenced material: CD8+ T cells sorted from blood (inferred from file names), taken from a patient given nivolumab and ipilimumab in sequence. The receptors were gathered from a human donor with melanoma.

The rearrangement joins TRBV15 to TRBJ1-1; 7 bases line up with TRBD1. The CDR3 extends over 15 amino acids. The germline V gene encodes CDR1 LNHNV and CDR2 YYDKDF (reference sequence). Trimming cost V 0 bases and J 4 bases; bases outside gene matches: 5. The DNA of the CDR3 is TGTGCCACCAGCAGAGAACGACAGGGACCCACTGAAGCTTTCTTT. Residues: CATSRERQGPTEAFF.

The chain joins TRBV9 to TRBJ2-2; D might be TRBD1 (6 bases). Germline CDR1 SGDLS, CDR2 YYNGEE. The V gene lost 4 bases and the J gene lost 3 bases, with 13 bases spanning the gap. The CDR3 is 15 residues long. The CDR3 region has the DNA TGTGCCAGCAGCCCTTGGACAGATTACACCGGGGAGCTGTTTTTT. It is translated as CASSPWTDYTGELFF.

The CDR3 DNA follows: TGTGCCAGCAGTGACAGTGACAGGTTATACGAGCAGTACTTC. Translated, it gives CASSDSDRLYEQYF. The V call is TRBV2, the J call TRBJ2-7; D perhaps matches TRBD1 (6 bases). The CDR3 has 14 residues. Germline assignment: CDR1 SNHLY and CDR2 FYNNEI. V lost 3 bases and J 4 bases, leaving 13 bases between the germline ends.

This chain uses TRBV12-1 with TRBJ2-1; the table's D call, TRBD2, has no DNA check behind it. TRBV12-1 is deemed a pseudogene. CDR3 size: 17 residues. The CDR3 is CASSSFSDGRTYNEQFF. CDR3 bases: TGTGCCAGCAGCTCTTTCAGCGATGGGAGGACCTACAATGAGCAGTTCTTC.

The chain carries TRBV7-9 and TRBJ1-1, with a tentative D call TRBD1 (5 bases). The CDR3 spans 15 residues. Deletions cut 10 bases from V and 0 bases from J, with 18 bases between. The germline V gene has CDR1 SEHNR and CDR2 FQNEAQ (reference sequence). CDR3 nucleotides: TGTGCCACCACCCCCGGGGAGGGGATGAACACTGAAGCTTTCTTT. Translation: CATTPGEGMNTEAFF.

The J gene is TRBJ2-7, the V gene TRBV6-5; maybe TRBD2 (6 bases). Between the trimmed V and J ends, which lost 2 bases and 7 bases, there was a span of 12 bases. This CDR3 spans 13 amino acids. Germline V gene sequence: CDR1 MNHEY, CDR2 SVGAGI. The CDR3 DNA reads as TGTGCCAGCAGTTACGTCGGGGGTGGGGAGCAGTACTTC. It specifies CASSYVGGGEQYF.

CDR3 in DNA: TGCAGCGTCGCCTGGGCAGATTCTGGAAACACCATATATTTT. As protein: CSVAWADSGNTIYF. The chain uses TRBV29-1 and TRBJ1-3, with D hard to call. The CDR3 extends over 14 amino acids. Germline assignment: CDR1 SQVTM and CDR2 ANQGSEA. V was cut by 6 bases and J by 1 base, with 13 bases left in between.

The CDR3 coding sequence is TGCGCCAGCAGCCAAGGTTGGACAATGATCAACACTGAAGCTTTCTTT. Translating it yields CASSQGWTMINTEAFF. The chain recombines TRBV4-1 with TRBJ1-1; perhaps TRBD1 as D (5 bases). Trimming left V 1 base short and J 2 bases short, with 14 bases between. The CDR3 contains 16 residues. CDR1 and CDR2 from the germline V gene are MGHRA and YSYEKL.

The V and J genes are TRBV5-1 and TRBJ1-3; TRBD1 matches 7 bases. Looked up from germline, CDR1 is SGHRS and CDR2 is YFSETQ. CDR3 length: 13 residues. Germline trimming cut 6 bases from V and 4 bases from J; bases unmatched to any gene: 4. The CDR3 spells CASITGEGNTIYF. The CDR3 nucleotides are TGCGCCAGCATCACAGGGGAAGGAAACACCATATATTTT.

This clone was seen only once. This chain joins TRBV11-2 and TRBJ2-7; TRBD1 is a possible D gene (6 bases). The CDR3 sequence is 17 residues long. Trimming stripped 4 bases from V and 0 bases from J, with 19 bases between. Germline V lookup: CDR1 SGHAT, CDR2 FQNNGV. This CDR3 is CASSSARGRGPSYEQYF. Here the CDR3 DNA reads TGTGCCAGCAGCTCAGCCCGGGGCAGGGGCCCCTCCTACGAGCAGTACTTC.

This clone was seen only once. The chain recombines TRBV2 with TRBJ2-7; D is undetermined. Trimming pared 8 bases from V and 6 bases from J, leaving 14 bases between. The CDR3 covers 12 residues. Germline-derived CDR1 and CDR2 are SNHLY and FYNNEI. CDR3 nucleotide sequence: TGTGCCAGCTCCCGAGGAGACCCCGAGCAGTACGTC. Protein sequence: CASSRGDPEQYV.

The gene calls are TRBV27 and TRBJ1-1; TRBD1 aligns across 10 bases. The CDR3 contains 13 residues. CDR1 and CDR2 from the germline V gene are MNHEY and SMNVEV (reference sequence). Germline trimming cut 4 bases from V and 4 bases from J; bases unmatched to any gene: 0. In DNA form, the CDR3 reads TGTGCCAGCAGTTGGACAGGGGGCACTGAAGCTTTCTTT. The encoded protein is CASSWTGGTEAFF.

V is TRBV7-7 and J is TRBJ2-7, with a weak D call TRBD1 (5 bases). This CDR3 spans 13 amino acids. V was cut by 2 bases and J by 4 bases, with 9 bases left in between. Per the germline V gene, CDR1 is SSHAT and CDR2 is FNYEAQ (reference sequence). The CDR3 DNA sequence: TGTGCCAGCAGCTTACGTCCAGGGTACGAGCAGTACTTC. Protein sequence: CASSLRPGYEQYF.

The rearrangement uses TRBV7-8 and TRBJ1-2; 7 positions match TRBD1. Germline V CDR1 and CDR2: SGHVS, FQNEAQ. The CDR3 consists of 18 residues. Trimming at V came to 1 base and at J to 0 bases, leaving 11 bases not matched to a gene. The CDR3 coding sequence is TGTGCCAGCAGCTTAGAGGTTGGGACAGCGTTTGCTAACTATGGCTACACCTTC. Amino acids: CASSLEVGTAFANYGYTF.

The V gene is TRBV29-1, the J gene TRBJ1-2; a possible D gene is TRBD1 (6 bases). This CDR3 has 12 amino acids. Trimming removed 4 bases from V and 5 bases from J, with 11 bases in between. Germline lookup yields CDR1 SQVTM and CDR2 ANQGSEA. The CDR3 sequence: CSVVGTTYGYTF. CDR3 coding DNA: TGCAGCGTTGTAGGGACAACTTATGGCTACACCTTC.

The chain carries TRBV11-2 and TRBJ2-7, with 7 bases lining up with TRBD1. J was trimmed by 6 bases and V by 2 bases; bases with no gene match: 7. The CDR3 spans 14 residues. CDR1 SGHAT and CDR2 FQNNGV come from the germline V gene. The CDR3 is CASSLTGETSEQYF. CDR3 DNA: TGTGCCAGCAGCTTAACAGGGGAAACCTCCGAGCAGTACTTC.

V and J are TRBV2 and TRBJ1-2, with 7 nucleotides matching TRBD1. Germline V gene lookup returns CDR1 SNHLY and CDR2 FYNNEI. This CDR3 contains 13 residues. Trimming removed 6 bases from V and 5 bases from J; junction bases left unmatched: 6. The CDR3 region has the DNA TGTGCCAGCAGCGCGGGACAGCAGTATGGCTACACCTTC. Translating gives CASSAGQQYGYTF.

The rearrangement links TRBV10-3 to TRBJ1-5; 8 bases are a match to TRBD1. The CDR3 spans 12 residues. The V gene end was trimmed by 8 bases and the J gene end by 4 bases; junction bases not matched to a gene: 1. CDR1 is ENHRY, CDR2 SYGVKD, per germline. This CDR3 is CAIRTGNQPQHF. The DNA of the CDR3 is TGTGCCATCCGGACAGGGAATCAGCCCCAGCATTTT.

The chain is built from TRBV11-2 and TRBJ1-2; 8 bases fit TRBD1. With V trimmed by 5 bases and J by 3 bases, 11 bases remained unmatched. Germline CDR1 SGHAT, CDR2 FQNNGV. CDR3 length equals 16 residues. CDR3 nucleotide sequence: TGTGCCAGCAGCCTGGGGACAGGTCCCGACTACTATGGCTACACCTTC. Protein product: CASSLGTGPDYYGYTF.

The V call is TRBV4-2, the J call TRBJ2-7; 11 bases map to TRBD2. The CDR3 extends over 15 amino acids. In germline, CDR1 is LGHNA, CDR2 YNFKEQ. J lost 1 base, V lost 4 bases, and 3 bases had no gene match. This CDR3 is CASSLGTSGSYEQYV. For the CDR3, the DNA is TGTGCCAGCAGCCTCGGGACTAGCGGTTCCTACGAGCAGTACGTC.

This chain uses TRBV27 with TRBJ2-7, with 11 nucleotides matching TRBD2. CDR1 MNHEY and CDR2 SMNVEV come from the germline V gene (reference sequence). J was trimmed by 3 bases and V by 3 bases; bases with no gene match: 7. This CDR3 has 16 residues. The CDR3, as DNA: TGTGCCAGCAGTTTGGACCCGGGACTAGCGGTCTACGAGCAGTACGTC. It codes for CASSLDPGLAVYEQYV.

A remark on this clone: In the same sample, other DNA sequences code for this CDR3. This chain connects TRBV18 to TRBJ2-7; 14 bases fit TRBD2. The CDR3 covers 18 residues. CDR1 is KGHSH, CDR2 LQKENI, per germline. This chain's CDR3 is CASSPGTSGSQPSYEQYV. CDR3 DNA: TGTGCCAGCTCACCCGGGACTAGCGGGAGCCAACCCTCCTACGAGCAGTATGTC.